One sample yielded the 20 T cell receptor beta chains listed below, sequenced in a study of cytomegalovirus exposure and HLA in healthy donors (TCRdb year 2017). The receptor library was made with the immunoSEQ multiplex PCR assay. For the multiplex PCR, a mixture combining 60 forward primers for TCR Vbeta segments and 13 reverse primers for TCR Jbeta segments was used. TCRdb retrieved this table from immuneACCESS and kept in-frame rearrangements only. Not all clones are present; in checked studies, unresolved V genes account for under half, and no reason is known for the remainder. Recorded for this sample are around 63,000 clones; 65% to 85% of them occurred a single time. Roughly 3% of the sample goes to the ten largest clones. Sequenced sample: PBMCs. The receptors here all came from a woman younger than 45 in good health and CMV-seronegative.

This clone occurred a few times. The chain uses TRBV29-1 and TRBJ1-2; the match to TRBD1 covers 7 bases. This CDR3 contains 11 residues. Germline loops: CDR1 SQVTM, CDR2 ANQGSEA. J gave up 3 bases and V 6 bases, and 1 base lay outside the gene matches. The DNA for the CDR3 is TGCAGCGTAGGACAGGACTATGGCTACACCTTC. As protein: CSVGQDYGYTF.

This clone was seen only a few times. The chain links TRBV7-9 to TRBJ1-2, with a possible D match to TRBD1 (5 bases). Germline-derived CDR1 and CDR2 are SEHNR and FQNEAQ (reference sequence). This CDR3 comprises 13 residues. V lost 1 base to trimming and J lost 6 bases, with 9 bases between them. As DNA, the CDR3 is TGTGCCAGCAGCTTAGGGGGAGGGGATGGCTACACCTTC. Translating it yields CASSLGGGDGYTF.

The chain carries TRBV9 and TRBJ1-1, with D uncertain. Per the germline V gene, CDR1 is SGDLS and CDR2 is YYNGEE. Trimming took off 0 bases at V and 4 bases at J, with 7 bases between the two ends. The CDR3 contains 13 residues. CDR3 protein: CASSVVGSTEAFF. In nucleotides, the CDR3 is TGTGCCAGCAGCGTAGTGGGGAGCACTGAAGCTTTCTTT. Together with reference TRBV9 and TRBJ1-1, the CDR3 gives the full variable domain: DSGVTQTPKHLITATGQRVTLRCSPRSGDLSVYWYQQSLDQGLQFLIQYYNGEERAKGNILERFSAQQFPDLHSELNLSSLELGDSALYFCASSVVGSTEAFFGQGTRLTVV.

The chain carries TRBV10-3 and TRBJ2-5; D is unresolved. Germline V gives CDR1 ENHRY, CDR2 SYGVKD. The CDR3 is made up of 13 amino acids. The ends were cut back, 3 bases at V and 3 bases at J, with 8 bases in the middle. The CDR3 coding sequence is TGTGCCATCAGTGAATACAGTAAAGAGACCCAGTACTTC. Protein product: CAISEYSKETQYF.

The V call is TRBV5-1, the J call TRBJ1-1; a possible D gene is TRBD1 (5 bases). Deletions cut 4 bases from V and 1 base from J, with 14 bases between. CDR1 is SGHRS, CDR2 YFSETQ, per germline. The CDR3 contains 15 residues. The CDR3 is CASSPSGGPNTEAFF. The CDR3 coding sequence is TGCGCCAGCAGCCCCTCGGGGGGACCGAACACTGAAGCTTTCTTT.

The CDR3 loop is CASSGGRRMNTEAFF. For the CDR3, the DNA is TGTGCCAGCAGCGGGGGGAGGAGGATGAACACTGAAGCTTTCTTT. The V call is TRBV5-8, the J call TRBJ1-1; D is perhaps TRBD1 (5 bases). This CDR3 spans 15 amino acids. Trimming stripped 4 bases from V and 0 bases from J, with 13 bases between. CDR1 SGHTS and CDR2 YDEGEE come from the germline V gene. Full variable domain (rest looked up from reference TRBV5-8 and TRBJ1-1): EAGVTQSPTHLIKTRGQQATLRCSPISGHTSVYWYQQALGLGLQFLLWYDEGEERNRGNFPPRFSGRQFPNYSSELNVNALELEDSALYLCASSGGRRMNTEAFFGQGTRLTVV.

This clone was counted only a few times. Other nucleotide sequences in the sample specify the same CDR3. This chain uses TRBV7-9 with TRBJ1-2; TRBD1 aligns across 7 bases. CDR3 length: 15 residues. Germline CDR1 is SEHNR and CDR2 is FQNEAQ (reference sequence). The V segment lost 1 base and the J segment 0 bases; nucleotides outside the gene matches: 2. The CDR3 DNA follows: TGTGCCAGCAGCTTAGGACAGGGAACTAACTATGGCTACACCTTC. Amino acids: CASSLGQGTNYGYTF.

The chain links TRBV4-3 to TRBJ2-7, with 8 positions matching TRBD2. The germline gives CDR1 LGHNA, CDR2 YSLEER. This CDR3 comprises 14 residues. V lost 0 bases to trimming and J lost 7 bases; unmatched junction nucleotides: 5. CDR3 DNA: TGCGCCAGCAGCCAAGACCAGCGGGGGCCTGAGCAGTACTTC. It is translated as CASSQDQRGPEQYF.

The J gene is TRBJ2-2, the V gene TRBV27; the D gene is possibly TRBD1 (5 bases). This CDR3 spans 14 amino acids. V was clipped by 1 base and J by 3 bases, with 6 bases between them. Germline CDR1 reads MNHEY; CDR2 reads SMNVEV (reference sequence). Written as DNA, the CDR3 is TGTGCCAGCAGTTTATTAGGGGACACCGGGGAGCTGTTTTTT. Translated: CASSLLGDTGELFF.

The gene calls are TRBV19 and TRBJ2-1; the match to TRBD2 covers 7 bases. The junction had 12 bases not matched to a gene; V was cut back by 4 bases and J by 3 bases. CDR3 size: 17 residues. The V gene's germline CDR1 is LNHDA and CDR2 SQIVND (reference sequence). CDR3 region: CASSTISSGTIYNEQFF. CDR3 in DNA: TGTGCCAGTAGTACAATTTCTAGCGGCACAATCTACAATGAGCAGTTCTTC.

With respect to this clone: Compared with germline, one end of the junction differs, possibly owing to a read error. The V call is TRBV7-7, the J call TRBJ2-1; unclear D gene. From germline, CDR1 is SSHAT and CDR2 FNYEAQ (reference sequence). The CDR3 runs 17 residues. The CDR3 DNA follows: TGTGCTAGCAGCCCATGGGCAGACGCATCCTCCTACAATGAGCAGTTCTTC. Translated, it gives CASSPWADASSYNEQFF.

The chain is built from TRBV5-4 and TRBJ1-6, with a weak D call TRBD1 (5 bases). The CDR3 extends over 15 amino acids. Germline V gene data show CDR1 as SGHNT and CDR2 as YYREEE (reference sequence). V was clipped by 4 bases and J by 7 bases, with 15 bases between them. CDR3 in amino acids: CASSGGTPGNSPLHF. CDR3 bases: TGTGCCAGCAGCGGCGGGACCCCAGGAAATTCACCCCTCCACTTT.

CDR3 amino acids: CASSLAPGLSTDTQYF. The CDR3 nucleotides are TGTGCCAGCAGCTTGGCCCCGGGACTCAGCACAGATACGCAGTATTTT. This chain joins TRBV13 and TRBJ2-3; the D gene is possibly TRBD2 (6 bases). The V gene's germline CDR1 is PRHDT and CDR2 FYEKMQ (reference sequence). This CDR3 has 16 residues. V dropped 3 bases and J dropped 0 bases, with 13 bases sitting between them. Full variable domain (outside the CDR3, taken from reference TRBV13 and TRBJ2-3): AAGVIQSPRHLIKEKRETATLKCYPIPRHDTVYWYQQGPGQDPQFLISFYEKMQSDKGSIPDRFSAQQFSDYHSELNMSSLELGDSALYFCASSLAPGLSTDTQYFGPGTRLTVL.

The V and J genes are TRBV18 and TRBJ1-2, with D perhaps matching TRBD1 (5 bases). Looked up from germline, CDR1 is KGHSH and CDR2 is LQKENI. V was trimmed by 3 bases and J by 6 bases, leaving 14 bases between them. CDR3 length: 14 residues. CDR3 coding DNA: TGTGCCAGCTCACCCCGGGGGAGGGCAGATGGCTACACCTTC. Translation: CASSPRGRADGYTF.

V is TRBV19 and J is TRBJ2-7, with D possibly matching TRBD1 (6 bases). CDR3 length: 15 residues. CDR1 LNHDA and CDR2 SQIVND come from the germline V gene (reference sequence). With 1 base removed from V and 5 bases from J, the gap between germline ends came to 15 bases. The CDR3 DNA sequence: TGTGCCAGTAGTATAGGGGCGACAGGTGAAGACGAGCAGTACTTC. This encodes CASSIGATGEDEQYF.

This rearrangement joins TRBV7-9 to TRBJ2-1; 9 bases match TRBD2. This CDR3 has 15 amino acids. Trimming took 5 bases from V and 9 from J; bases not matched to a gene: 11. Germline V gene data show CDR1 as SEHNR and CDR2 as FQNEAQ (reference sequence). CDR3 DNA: TGTGCCAGCAGCGACGGGTGGCGGGAGGGTAGTGAGCAGTTCTTC. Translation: CASSDGWREGSEQFF.

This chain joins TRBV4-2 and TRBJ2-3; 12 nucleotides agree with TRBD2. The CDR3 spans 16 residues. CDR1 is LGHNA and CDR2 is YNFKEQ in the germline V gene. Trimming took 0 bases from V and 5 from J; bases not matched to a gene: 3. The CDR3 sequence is CASSQELAGGGDTQYF. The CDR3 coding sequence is TGTGCCAGCAGCCAAGAACTAGCGGGAGGAGGAGATACGCAGTATTTT.

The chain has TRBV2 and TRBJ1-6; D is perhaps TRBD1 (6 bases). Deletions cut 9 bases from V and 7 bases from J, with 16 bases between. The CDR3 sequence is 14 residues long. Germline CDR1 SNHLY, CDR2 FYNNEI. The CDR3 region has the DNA TGTGCCAGTTCTCAGGACAGAGGGAATTCACCCCTCCACTTT. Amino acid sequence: CASSQDRGNSPLHF.

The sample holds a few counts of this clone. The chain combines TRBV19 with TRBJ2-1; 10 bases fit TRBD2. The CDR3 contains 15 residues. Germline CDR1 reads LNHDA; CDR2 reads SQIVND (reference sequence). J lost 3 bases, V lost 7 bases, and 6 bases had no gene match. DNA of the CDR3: TGTGCCAGTACCAAAATAGCGGGAGGCTACAATGAGCAGTTCTTC. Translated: CASTKIAGGYNEQFF.

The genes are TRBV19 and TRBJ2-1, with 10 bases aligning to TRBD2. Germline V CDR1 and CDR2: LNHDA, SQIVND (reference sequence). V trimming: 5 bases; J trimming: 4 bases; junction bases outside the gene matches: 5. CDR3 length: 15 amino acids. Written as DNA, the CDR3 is TGTGCCAGTAGTCTCGGACTAGCGGATTACAATGAGCAGTTCTTC. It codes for CASSLGLADYNEQFF.